These T cell receptor beta chains were read from a single sample in a study of blood T cell repertoires in COVID-19. Using immunoSEQ multiplex PCR, the repertoire was profiled, and TCRdb retains in-frame clones only, with some absent. The sample includes fewer than 250,000 clones, around nine tenths of them seen just once. The sample taken for sequencing was peripheral blood. The receptors derive from a woman in her fifties or sixties with acute or convalescent COVID-19. Both conserved end residues are part of each CDR3. A D gene is named only where the DNA matches it firmly. Only some rows state a clone size, as once, few, many or a class for expanded clones.

d_call: -; clone_size: -; v_call: TRBV5-3; j_call: TRBJ1-1; cdr3_aa: CTDTFRGATNTEAFF; cdr3_nt: TGTACCGACACTTTCCGGGGGGCGACGAACACTGAAGCTTTCTTT
d_call: TRBD2; clone_size: few; v_call: TRBV7-2; j_call: TRBJ2-5; cdr3_aa: CASSSMLAGPWETQYF; cdr3_nt: TGTGCCAGCAGCTCCATGTTAGCGGGGCCGTGGGAGACCCAGTACTTC
d_call: -; clone_size: -; v_call: TRBV28; j_call: TRBJ1-1; cdr3_aa: CASMKGGSLNTEAFF; cdr3_nt: TGTGCCAGTATGAAAGGAGGGAGTCTGAACACTGAAGCTTTCTTT
d_call: -; clone_size: once; v_call: TRBV5-1; j_call: TRBJ2-1; cdr3_aa: CASSLALAQLNEQFF; cdr3_nt: TGCGCCAGCAGCTTGGCGCTAGCGCAGTTAAATGAGCAGTTCTTC
d_call: -; clone_size: once; v_call: TRBV6-5; j_call: TRBJ1-2; cdr3_aa: CASSLLGPQLDYGYTF; cdr3_nt: TGTGCCAGCAGTTTACTGGGGCCTCAGCTTGACTATGGCTACACCTTC
d_call: TRBD1; clone_size: -; v_call: TRBV19; j_call: TRBJ2-3; cdr3_aa: CASSPDRGRGTDTQYF; cdr3_nt: TGTGCCAGTAGTCCCGACAGGGGACGAGGCACAGATACGCAGTATTTT
d_call: -; clone_size: -; v_call: TRBV7-9; j_call: TRBJ2-3; cdr3_aa: CASSSSLFRDFSLPDTQYF; cdr3_nt: TGTGCCAGCAGCTCGTCCCTCTTCCGGGACTTCAGTCTCCCAGATACGCAGTATTTT
d_call: TRBD2; clone_size: once; v_call: TRBV7-9; j_call: TRBJ2-7; cdr3_aa: CASSLVSAGAYEQYF; cdr3_nt: TGTGCCAGCAGCTTAGTCTCAGCGGGAGCCTACGAGCAGTACTTC
d_call: TRBD1; clone_size: -; v_call: TRBV6-5; j_call: TRBJ2-2; cdr3_aa: CATVDRGHSGELFF; cdr3_nt: TGTGCCACCGTGGACAGGGGGCATAGCGGGGAGCTGTTTTTT
d_call: TRBD2; clone_size: -; v_call: TRBV7-9; j_call: TRBJ2-3; cdr3_aa: CARQVTSGTYTDTQYF; cdr3_nt: TGTGCCAGACAGGTAACTAGCGGGACCTACACAGATACGCAGTATTTT
d_call: -; clone_size: once; v_call: TRBV5-1; j_call: TRBJ2-7; cdr3_aa: CASSSTLVHEQYF; cdr3_nt: TGCGCCAGCAGCTCCACCCTAGTGCACGAGCAGTACTTC
d_call: TRBD2; clone_size: -; v_call: TRBV5-1; j_call: TRBJ2-1; cdr3_aa: CASSLAGTSGVRSLEQFF; cdr3_nt: TGCGCCAGCAGCTTGGCCGGGACTAGCGGGGTTCGGTCACTTGAGCAGTTCTTC
d_call: -; clone_size: -; v_call: TRBV6-6; j_call: TRBJ1-1; cdr3_aa: CASSYTTGNTEAFF; cdr3_nt: TGTGCCAGCAGTTACACGACAGGGAACACTGAAGCTTTCTTT
d_call: TRBD2; clone_size: -; v_call: TRBV5-4; j_call: TRBJ2-7; cdr3_aa: CASTLGGAGATYEQYF; cdr3_nt: TGTGCCAGCACCCTGGGAGGGGCAGGAGCGACCTACGAGCAGTACTTC
d_call: -; clone_size: -; v_call: TRBV12-3/TRBV12-4; j_call: TRBJ2-7; cdr3_aa: CASTYRGYEQYF; cdr3_nt: TGTGCCAGCACTTACCGGGGCTACGAGCAGTACTTC
d_call: -; clone_size: -; v_call: TRBV30; j_call: TRBJ2-3; cdr3_aa: CAWSVDRRGTDTQYF; cdr3_nt: TGTGCCTGGAGTGTAGACAGACGAGGCACAGATACGCAGTATTTT
d_call: -; clone_size: -; v_call: TRBV3-1/TRBV3-2; j_call: TRBJ2-5; cdr3_aa: CASGVNLQETQYF; cdr3_nt: TGTGCCAGTGGAGTGAACCTCCAAGAGACCCAGTACTTC